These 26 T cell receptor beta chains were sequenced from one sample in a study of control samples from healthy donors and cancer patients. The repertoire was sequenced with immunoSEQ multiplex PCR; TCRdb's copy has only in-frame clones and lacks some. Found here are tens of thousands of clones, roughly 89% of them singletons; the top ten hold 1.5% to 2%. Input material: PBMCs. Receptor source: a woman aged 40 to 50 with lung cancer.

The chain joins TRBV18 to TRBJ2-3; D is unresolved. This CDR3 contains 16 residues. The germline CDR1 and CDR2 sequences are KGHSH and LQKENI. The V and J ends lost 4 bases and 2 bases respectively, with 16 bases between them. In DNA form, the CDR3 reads TGTGCCAGCTCACTCACCTGGGGATCTTTCACAGATACGCAGTATTTT. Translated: CASSLTWGSFTDTQYF.

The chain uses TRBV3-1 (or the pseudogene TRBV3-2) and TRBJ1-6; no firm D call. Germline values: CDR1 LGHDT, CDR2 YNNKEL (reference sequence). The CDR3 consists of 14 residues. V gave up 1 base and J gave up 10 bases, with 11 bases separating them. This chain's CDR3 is CASSQGLRESPLHF. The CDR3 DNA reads TGTGCCAGCAGCCAAGGGTTGAGGGAATCACCCCTCCACTTT.

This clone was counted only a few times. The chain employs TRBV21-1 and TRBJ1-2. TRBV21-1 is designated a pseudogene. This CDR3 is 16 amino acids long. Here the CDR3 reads CASSKRDAGTSYGYTF. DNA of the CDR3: TGTGCCAGCAGCAAGCGGGACGCCGGAACCAGCTATGGCTACACCTTC.

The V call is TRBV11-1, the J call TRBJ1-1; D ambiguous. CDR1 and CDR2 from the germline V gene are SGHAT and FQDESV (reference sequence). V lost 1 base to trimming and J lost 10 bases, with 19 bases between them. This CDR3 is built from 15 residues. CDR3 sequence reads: CASSLEGGSPQGAFF. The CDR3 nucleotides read TGTGCCAGCAGCTTAGAGGGAGGGTCCCCCCAAGGAGCTTTCTTT. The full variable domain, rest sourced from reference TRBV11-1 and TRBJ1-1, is EAEVAQSPRYKITEKSQAVAFWCDPISGHATLYWYRQILGQGPELLVQFQDESVVDDSQLPKDRFSAERLKGVDSTLKIQPAELGDSAMYLCASSLEGGSPQGAFFGQGTRLTVV.

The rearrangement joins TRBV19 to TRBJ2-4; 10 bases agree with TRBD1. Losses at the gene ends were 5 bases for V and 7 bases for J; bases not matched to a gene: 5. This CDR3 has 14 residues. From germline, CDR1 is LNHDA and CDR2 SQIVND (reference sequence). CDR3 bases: TGTGCCAGTAGTGCCGGACAGGGGGTGAACATTCAGTACTTC. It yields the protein CASSAGQGVNIQYF.

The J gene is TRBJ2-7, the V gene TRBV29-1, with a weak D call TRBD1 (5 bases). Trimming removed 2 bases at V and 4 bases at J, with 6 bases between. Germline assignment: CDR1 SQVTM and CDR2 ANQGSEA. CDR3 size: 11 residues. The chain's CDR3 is CSVERGYEQYF. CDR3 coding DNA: TGCAGCGTTGAAAGGGGATACGAGCAGTACTTC.

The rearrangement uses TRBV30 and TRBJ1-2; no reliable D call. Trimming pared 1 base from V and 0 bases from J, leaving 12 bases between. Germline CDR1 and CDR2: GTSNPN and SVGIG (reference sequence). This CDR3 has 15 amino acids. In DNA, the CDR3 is TGTGCCTGGAGTGACCGGACGGTCTCTAACTATGGCTACACCTTC. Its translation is CAWSDRTVSNYGYTF.

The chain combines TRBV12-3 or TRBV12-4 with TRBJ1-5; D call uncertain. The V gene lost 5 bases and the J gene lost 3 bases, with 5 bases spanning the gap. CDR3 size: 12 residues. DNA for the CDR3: TGTGCCAGCAGTGACTACAATCAGCCCCAGCATTTT. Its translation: CASSDYNQPQHF.

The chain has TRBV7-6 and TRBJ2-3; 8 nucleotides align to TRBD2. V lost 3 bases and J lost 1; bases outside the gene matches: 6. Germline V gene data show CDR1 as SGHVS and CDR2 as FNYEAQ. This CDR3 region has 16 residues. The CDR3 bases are TGTGCCAGCAGCTTCTCAGAAGCGGGGGGCACAGATACGCAGTATTTT. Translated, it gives CASSFSEAGGTDTQYF.

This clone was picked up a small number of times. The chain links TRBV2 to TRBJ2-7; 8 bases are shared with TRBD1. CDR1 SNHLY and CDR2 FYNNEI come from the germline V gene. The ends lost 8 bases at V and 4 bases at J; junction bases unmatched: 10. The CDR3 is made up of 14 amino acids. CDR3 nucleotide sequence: TGTGCCAGCGCACTGGACAGGGCGTCTTACGAGCAGTACTTC. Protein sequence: CASALDRASYEQYF.

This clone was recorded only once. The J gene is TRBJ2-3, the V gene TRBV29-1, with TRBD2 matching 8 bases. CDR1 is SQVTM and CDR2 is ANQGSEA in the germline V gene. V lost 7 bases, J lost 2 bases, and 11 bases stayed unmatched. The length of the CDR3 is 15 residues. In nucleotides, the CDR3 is TGCAGCGCCTATCTTAAGCGGGGGAACACAGATACGCAGTATTTT. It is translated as CSAYLKRGNTDTQYF.

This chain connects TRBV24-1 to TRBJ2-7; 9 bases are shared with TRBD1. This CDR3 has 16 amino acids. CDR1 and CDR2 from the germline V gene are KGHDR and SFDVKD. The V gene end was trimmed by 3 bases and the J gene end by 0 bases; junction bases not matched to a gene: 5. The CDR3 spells CATSDAGTGSSYEQYF. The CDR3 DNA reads TGTGCCACCAGTGATGCCGGGACAGGGAGCTCCTACGAGCAGTACTTC.

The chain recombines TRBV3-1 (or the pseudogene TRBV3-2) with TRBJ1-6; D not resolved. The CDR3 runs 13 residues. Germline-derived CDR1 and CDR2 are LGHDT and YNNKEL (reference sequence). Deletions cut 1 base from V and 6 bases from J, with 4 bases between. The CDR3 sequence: CASSQGVNSPLHF. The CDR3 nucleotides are TGTGCCAGCAGCCAAGGGGTTAATTCACCCCTCCACTTT.

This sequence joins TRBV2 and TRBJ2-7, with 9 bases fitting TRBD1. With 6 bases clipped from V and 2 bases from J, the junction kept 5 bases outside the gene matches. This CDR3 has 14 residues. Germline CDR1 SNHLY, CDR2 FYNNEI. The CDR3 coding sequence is TGTGCCAGCAGGTGGGACAGGGCTGCCTACGAGCAGTACTTC. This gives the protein CASRWDRAAYEQYF.

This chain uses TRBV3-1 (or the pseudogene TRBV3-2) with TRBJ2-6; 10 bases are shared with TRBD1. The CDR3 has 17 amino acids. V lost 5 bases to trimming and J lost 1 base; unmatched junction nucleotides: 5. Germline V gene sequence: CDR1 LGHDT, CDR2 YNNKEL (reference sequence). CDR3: CASSSGTGASGANVLTF. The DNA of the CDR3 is TGTGCCAGCAGCTCCGGGACAGGGGCTTCTGGGGCCAACGTCCTGACTTTC.

In DNA, the CDR3 is TGTGCCACCAGTGAGCCTAATCAGCCCCAGCATTTT. Translated, it gives CATSEPNQPQHF. The chain recombines TRBV24-1 with TRBJ1-5; D call uncertain. Looked up from germline, CDR1 is KGHDR and CDR2 is SFDVKD. This CDR3 region has 12 residues. V lost 4 bases and J 4 bases, leaving 4 bases between the germline ends.

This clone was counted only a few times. CDR3 in DNA: TGTGCCAGCAGTTACTATCGCTACGAGCAGTACTTC. It translates to CASSYYRYEQYF. The chain has TRBV6-2 or TRBV6-3 and TRBJ2-7; D gene ambiguous. V was pared by 1 base and J by 3 bases, with 4 bases between. The germline V gene has CDR1 MNHEY and CDR2 SVGEGT. The CDR3 runs to 12 residues.

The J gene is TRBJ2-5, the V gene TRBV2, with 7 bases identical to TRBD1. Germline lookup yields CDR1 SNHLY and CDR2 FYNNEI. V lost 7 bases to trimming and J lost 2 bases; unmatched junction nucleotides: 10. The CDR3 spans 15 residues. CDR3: CASKSWTGEQETQYF. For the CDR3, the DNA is TGTGCCAGCAAGTCGTGGACAGGAGAACAAGAGACCCAGTACTTC.

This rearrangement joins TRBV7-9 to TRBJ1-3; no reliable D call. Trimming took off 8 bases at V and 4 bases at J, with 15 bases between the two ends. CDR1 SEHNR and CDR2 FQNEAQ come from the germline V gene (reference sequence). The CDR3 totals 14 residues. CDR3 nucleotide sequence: TGTGCCAGCGCAGCCCCGGTAACGGGAAACACCATATATTTT. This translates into CASAAPVTGNTIYF. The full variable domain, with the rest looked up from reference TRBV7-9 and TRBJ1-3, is DTGVSQNPRHKITKRGQNVTFRCDPISEHNRLYWYRQTLGQGPEFLTYFQNEAQLEKSRLLSDRFSAERPKGSFSTLEIQRTEQGDSAMYLCASAAPVTGNTIYFGEGSWLTVV.

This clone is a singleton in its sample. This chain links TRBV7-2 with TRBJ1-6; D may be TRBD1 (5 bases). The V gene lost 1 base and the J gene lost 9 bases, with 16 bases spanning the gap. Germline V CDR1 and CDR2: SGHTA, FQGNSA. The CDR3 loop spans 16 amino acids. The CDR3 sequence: CASSLVSGRGGSPLHF. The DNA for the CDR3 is TGTGCCAGCAGCTTAGTTTCGGGACGGGGTGGTTCACCCCTCCACTTT.

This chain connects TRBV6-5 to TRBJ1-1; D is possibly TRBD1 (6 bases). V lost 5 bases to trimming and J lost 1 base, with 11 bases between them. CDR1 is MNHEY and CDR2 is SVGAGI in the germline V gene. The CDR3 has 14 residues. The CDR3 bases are TGTGCCAGCAGTCCCGGGACACAGAACACTGAAGCTTTCTTT. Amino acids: CASSPGTQNTEAFF.

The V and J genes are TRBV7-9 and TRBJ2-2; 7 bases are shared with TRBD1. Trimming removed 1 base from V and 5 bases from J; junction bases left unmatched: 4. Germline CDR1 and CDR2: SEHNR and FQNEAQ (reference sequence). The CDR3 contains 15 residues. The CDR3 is CASSLVTGRTGELFF. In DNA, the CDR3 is TGTGCCAGCAGCTTAGTGACAGGGCGAACCGGGGAGCTGTTTTTT.

The CDR3 DNA follows: TGTGCCAGCAGTGACCCCCAAGGCCACGAGCAGTACTTC. Protein sequence: CASSDPQGHEQYF. The chain links TRBV6-1 to TRBJ2-7, with D uncertain. V was cut by 3 bases and J by 5 bases, with 11 bases left in between. The CDR3 is 13 residues long. The germline gives CDR1 MNHNS, CDR2 SASEGT.

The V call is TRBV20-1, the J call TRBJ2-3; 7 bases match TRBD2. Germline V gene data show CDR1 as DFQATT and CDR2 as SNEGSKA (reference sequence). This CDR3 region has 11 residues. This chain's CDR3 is CGTTRTDTQYF. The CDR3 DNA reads TGCGGGACTACCCGCACAGATACGCAGTATTTT.

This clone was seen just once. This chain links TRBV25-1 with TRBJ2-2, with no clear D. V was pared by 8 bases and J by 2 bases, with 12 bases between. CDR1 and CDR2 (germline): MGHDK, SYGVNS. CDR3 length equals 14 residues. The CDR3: CASGRLSNTGELFF. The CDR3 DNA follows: TGTGCCAGCGGACGACTCAGCAACACCGGGGAGCTGTTTTTT. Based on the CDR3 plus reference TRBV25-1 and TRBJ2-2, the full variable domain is EADIYQTPRYLVIGTGKKITLECSQTMGHDKMYWYQQDPGMELHLIHYSYGVNSTEKGDLSSESTVSRIRTEHFPLTLESARPSHTSQYLCASGRLSNTGELFFGEGSRLTVL.

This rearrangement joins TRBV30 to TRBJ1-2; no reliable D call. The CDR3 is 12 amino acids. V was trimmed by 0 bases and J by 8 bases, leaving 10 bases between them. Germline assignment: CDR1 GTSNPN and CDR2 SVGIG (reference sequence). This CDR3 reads CAWSVIGGGYTF. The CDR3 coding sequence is TGTGCCTGGAGTGTAATCGGTGGAGGCTACACCTTC. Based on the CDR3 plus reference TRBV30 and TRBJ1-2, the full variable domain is SQTIHQWPATLVQPVGSPLSLECTVEGTSNPNLYWYRQAAGRGLQLLFYSVGIGQISSEVPQNLSASRPQDRQFILSSKKLLLSDSGFYLCAWSVIGGGYTFGSGTRLTVV.